The 7 T cell receptor beta chains below were found in one sample sequenced in a study of blood T cell repertoires in COVID-19. Assay used: immunoSEQ multiplex PCR; TCRdb lists only in-frame clones, some missing. The repertoire holds around 270,000 clones, 75% to 95% seen once, with 2% to 3% in the top ten. Sequencing was performed on peripheral blood. Source of these receptors: a person aged 18-29 years with COVID-19, enrolled during active disease.

The chain carries TRBV5-6 and TRBJ2-2; 11 bases align to TRBD2. This CDR3 has 17 amino acids. V trimming: 2 bases; J trimming: 5 bases; junction bases outside the gene matches: 8. Germline assignment: CDR1 SGHDT and CDR2 YYEEEE. CDR3 residues: CASSFGSGRAGTGELFF. CDR3 bases: TGTGCCAGCAGCTTCGGTAGCGGGAGGGCCGGAACCGGGGAGCTGTTTTTT.

The CDR3 region is CASSLLGQGAHEQYF. The CDR3 nucleotides are TGTGCCAGCAGTTTACTAGGACAGGGGGCCCACGAGCAGTACTTC. V usage is TRBV27 and J usage is TRBJ2-7; 11 bases agree with TRBD1. Trimming cost V 2 bases and J 5 bases; bases outside gene matches: 5. The CDR3 sequence is 15 residues long. Germline V gene lookup returns CDR1 MNHEY and CDR2 SMNVEV (reference sequence).

The gene calls are TRBV9 and TRBJ2-5; 10 nucleotides agree with TRBD1. The CDR3 loop spans 15 amino acids. CDR1 is SGDLS, CDR2 YYNGEE, per germline. Trimming removed 3 bases from V and 4 bases from J; junction bases left unmatched: 6. CDR3 sequence: CASSAKTGGAETQYF. The CDR3 coding sequence is TGTGCCAGCAGCGCTAAGACAGGGGGCGCAGAGACCCAGTACTTC.

The chain joins TRBV6-6 to TRBJ1-6; 8 bases fit TRBD1. Germline assignment: CDR1 MNHNY and CDR2 SVGAGI (reference sequence). Trimming cost V 3 bases and J 12 bases; bases outside gene matches: 10. This CDR3 is 15 amino acids long. CDR3 sequence reads: CASSYIGQGPIPLHF. The CDR3 DNA follows: TGTGCCAGCAGTTATATAGGACAGGGTCCTATACCCCTCCACTTT.

The chain employs TRBV5-4 and TRBJ1-4; TRBD1 might be the D (6 bases). Trimming pared 4 bases from V and 5 bases from J, leaving 21 bases between. CDR1 and CDR2 from the germline V gene are SGHNT and YYREEE (reference sequence). The length of the CDR3 is 17 residues. CDR3 sequence: CASSKRAGESQNEKLFF. The CDR3 nucleotides read TGTGCCAGCAGCAAGAGGGCAGGGGAGAGTCAGAATGAAAAACTGTTTTTT.

CDR3 bases: TGTGCCAGCAGCTCTTCCGGGACACCCAATTCACCCCTCCACTTT. Protein: CASSSSGTPNSPLHF. The chain combines TRBV7-9 with TRBJ1-6; possibly TRBD1 for D (6 bases). The germline gives CDR1 SEHNR, CDR2 FQNEAQ (reference sequence). The CDR3 is 15 residues long. The germline V and J ends were trimmed by 4 bases and 7 bases, with 14 bases remaining between them.

The chain couples TRBV7-9 to TRBJ2-2; 7 bases are shared with TRBD1. Germline CDR1 and CDR2: SEHNR and FQNEAQ (reference sequence). The CDR3 length is 15 residues. The J segment lost 5 bases and the V segment lost 6 bases, leaving 9 bases of the junction unmatched. CDR3 region: CASRLRQGRTGELFF. Here the CDR3 DNA reads TGTGCCAGCAGGCTCCGACAGGGAAGAACCGGGGAGCTGTTTTTT.